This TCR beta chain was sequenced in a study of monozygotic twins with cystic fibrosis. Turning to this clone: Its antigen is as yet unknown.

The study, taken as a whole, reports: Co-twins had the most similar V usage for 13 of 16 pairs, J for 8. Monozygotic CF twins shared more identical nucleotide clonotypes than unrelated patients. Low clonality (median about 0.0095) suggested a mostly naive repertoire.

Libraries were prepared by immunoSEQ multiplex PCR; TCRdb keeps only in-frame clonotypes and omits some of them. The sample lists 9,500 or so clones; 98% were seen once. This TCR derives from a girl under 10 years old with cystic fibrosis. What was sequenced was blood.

DNA for the CDR3: TGCGCCAGCAAGGAGAAGACAATGAACACCGGGGAGCTGTTTTTT. It yields the protein CASKEKTMNTGELFF. The chain is built from TRBV5-1 and TRBJ2-2, with D unresolved. The V gene lost 6 bases and the J gene lost 1 base, with 13 bases spanning the gap. The CDR3 consists of 15 residues. CDR1 is SGHRS, CDR2 YFSETQ, per germline.